Listed below are T cell receptor beta chains from one sample, sequenced in a study of CD8+CD57+ T cells in acquired aplastic anemia. One entry per CDR3 protein, called by TCRdb with MiXCR from the reads. The sample has a few hundred thousand distinct CDR3 sequences, around 60% seen once. The sequenced material came from sorted CD4+, CD8+, or CD8+CD57+ T cells (not recorded which) from PBMCs. These receptors were obtained from a human donor in good health. The CDR3 runs from the conserved cysteine through the conserved F or W. The D gene is left open where the match is weak. Where a row states a size, it is once, few, many or the class of an expanded clone; other rows omit it.

D | J | size | V | DNA | CDR3
TRBD1 | TRBJ1-2 | once | TRBV7-6 | TGTGCCAGCAGCCCACAGGGGACGGGGATCGGCTACACCTTC | CASSPQGTGIGYTF
NA | TRBJ2-5 | few | TRBV2 | TGTGCCAGCAGTGATCGGTTGGGCCAAGAGACCCAGTACTTC | CASSDRLGQETQYF
NA | TRBJ2-1 | NA | TRBV6-4 | TGTGCCAGCAGTGAAGGGGGTTCGGATGAGCAGTTCTTC | CASSEGGSDEQFF
TRBD2 | TRBJ2-1 | once | TRBV2 | TGTGCCAGCAGTTATCAGAGCGGGGGGGCCCTAGATGAGCAGTTCTTC | CASSYQSGGALDEQFF
NA | TRBJ2-7 | few | TRBV7-2 | TGTGCCAGCAGCCCGGACAGCCTCTACGAGCAGTACTTC | CASSPDSLYEQYF
NA | TRBJ2-7 | many | TRBV4-3 | TGCGCCAGCAGCCAAGGTTGGGGCACTTACGAGCAGTACTTC | CASSQGWGTYEQYF
NA | TRBJ2-7 | NA | TRBV7-6 | TGTGCCAGCAGCGAGGACATAGGGGGGCTCTACGAGCAGTACTTC | CASSEDIGGLYEQYF
TRBD2 | TRBJ2-1 | NA | TRBV7-8 | TGTGCCAGCCGGGACCGGCGGCGGGGGGTAGACAATGAGCGGTTCTTC | CASRDRRRGVDNERFF
TRBD2 | TRBJ2-7 | NA | TRBV7-4 | TGTGCCAGCAGCGCCGGCGGGGGGCCGTACGAGCAGTACTTC | CASSAGGGPYEQYF
NA | TRBJ2-7 | few | TRBV5-1 | TGCGCCAGCAGTTCCGGGGGTCTCGGTTACGAGCAGTACTTC | CASSSGGLGYEQYF
NA | TRBJ1-5 | NA | TRBV24-1 | TGTGCCACCAGACAGTCTGATCAGCCCCAGCATTTT | CATRQSDQPQHF
NA | TRBJ2-7 | NA | TRBV19 | TGTGCCAGTAGTATAGACCCAACAGGGTCCTCCTACGAGCAGTACTTC | CASSIDPTGSSYEQYF
NA | TRBJ2-7 | NA | TRBV7-2 | TGTGCCAGCAGCTTAGAGAGTTGGGGCTATTCCTACGAGCAGTACTTC | CASSLESWGYSYEQYF
TRBD1 | TRBJ2-2 | NA | TRBV7-3 | TGTGCCAGCAGCCGAGACAGGGTGAAGACCGGGGAGCTGTTTTTT | CASSRDRVKTGELFF
NA | TRBJ2-3 | NA | TRBV6-5 | TGTGCCAGCAGTGGCAATTGTGTTACGCAGTATTTT | CASSGNCVTQYF
NA | TRBJ2-7 | NA | TRBV7-2 | TGTGCCAGCAGCACGGACCGATCTCTCTACGAGCAGTACTTC | CASSTDRSLYEQYF
TRBD2 | TRBJ2-7 | NA | TRBV20-1 | TGCAGTGCTAGCGAAGCGGGAGTGTCCTACGAGCAGTACTTC | CSASEAGVSYEQYF
TRBD1 | TRBJ2-6 | few | TRBV5-1 | TGCGCCAGCAGCTTGAGGGGGCTTAGCTCTGGGGCCAACGTCCTGACTTTC | CASSLRGLSSGANVLTF
NA | TRBJ1-4 | many | TRBV4-1 | TGCGCCAGCAGCCAAGCGGGGGCTAATGAAAAACTGTTTTTT | CASSQAGANEKLFF
NA | TRBJ2-7 | NA | TRBV20-1 | TGCAGTGCTAGATCCATCAGCAGCTACGAGCAGTACTTC | CSARSISSYEQYF
NA | TRBJ1-6 | NA | TRBV6-6 | TGTGCCAGCAGTTACACTCAGGGACCTTATAATTCACCCCTCCACTTT | CASSYTQGPYNSPLHF
NA | TRBJ2-1 | NA | TRBV7-9 | TGTGCCACCAGTACGGGGGAGTCCTACAATGAGCAGTTCTTC | CATSTGESYNEQFF
NA | TRBJ2-7 | NA | TRBV29-1 | TGCAGCGTTGGGACCCGCACTAACTACGAGCAGTACTTC | CSVGTRTNYEQYF
NA | TRBJ1-2 | NA | TRBV2 | TGTGCCAGCAGTGAAATCCGGGAGGACTATGGCTACACCTTC | CASSEIREDYGYTF
NA | TRBJ1-2 | few | TRBV5-1 | TGCGCCAGCAGCTTGAGTTTGGGTAACTATGGCTACACCTTC | CASSLSLGNYGYTF
NA | TRBJ1-2 | once | TRBV20-1 | TGCAGTGCCGAGGGGCCAGACCACTTGGGTGGCTACACCTTC | CSAEGPDHLGGYTF
TRBD2 | TRBJ2-1 | NA | TRBV4-2 | TGTGCCAGCAGCCAAGATTACGGGGGGGGCCTTACTTATGAGCAGTTCTTC | CASSQDYGGGLTYEQFF
TRBD2 | TRBJ2-7 | NA | TRBV7-3 | TGTGCCAGCAGCTTAGTCTGGCGGGGGTCCTACGAGCAGTACTTC | CASSLVWRGSYEQYF
NA | TRBJ1-2 | once | TRBV7-6 | TGTGCCAGCAGCTTGGTGGCAGGAACTAACTATGGCTACACCTTC | CASSLVAGTNYGYTF
NA | TRBJ2-7 | once | TRBV4-2 | TGTGCCAGCAGCAGGGACTTGTCCTACGAGCAGTACTTC | CASSRDLSYEQYF
NA | TRBJ1-5 | NA | TRBV20-1 | TGCAGTGCTAGAAAGTTTCCCCCCACAGAGGGGATTAGCAATCAGCCCCAGCATTTT | CSARKFPPTEGISNQPQHF
TRBD2 | TRBJ2-2 | many | TRBV12-3/TRBV12-4 | TGTGCCAGCAGTTTATCCAGACTAGCGGGACACACCGGGGAGCTGTTTTTT | CASSLSRLAGHTGELFF
NA | TRBJ2-1 | many | TRBV5-8 | TGTGCCAGCAGCTTGTGGCTAGCTAACCATGAGCAGTTCTTC | CASSLWLANHEQFF
NA | TRBJ2-7 | few | TRBV10-3 | TGTGCCATCAGTGAGGGGAGGGAGCAGTACTTC | CAISEGREQYF
TRBD1 | TRBJ2-5 | few | TRBV5-8 | TGTGCCAGCAGCCGGGACAGGGGACGAGAGACCCAGTACTTC | CASSRDRGRETQYF
TRBD2 | TRBJ2-3 | NA | TRBV5-1 | TGCGCCAGCAGCTTGCAAGCGGGAGGGCCAGATACGCAGTATTTT | CASSLQAGGPDTQYF
TRBD2 | TRBJ2-7 | NA | TRBV7-6 | TGTGCCAGCAGCCACTCCGGGACTAGCGGGATTGGATACGAGCAGTACTTC | CASSHSGTSGIGYEQYF